This T cell receptor beta chain emerged from a study of cytomegalovirus exposure and HLA in healthy donors. For the study at large: Around 80 million unique TCRs from HLA-typed donors were held in an early data release.

A multiplex PCR was run with 60 Vbeta primers and 13 Jbeta primers. Sequenced by immunoSEQ multiplex PCR; TCRdb stores in-frame clones only, minus some. The sample has about 50,000 clones, 65% to 85% seen once. On this clone: What it recognizes is unknown.

The ends were cut back, 4 bases at V and 4 bases at J, with 11 bases in the middle. This CDR3 has 13 amino acids. Germline CDR1 and CDR2: SGDLS and YYNGEE. Overall study findings and caveats: Beyond CMV serostatus, there was no information to go on about immune exposure.

This receptor was identified in a man aged 25 to 40 in good health and CMV-seronegative. This chain joins TRBV9 and TRBJ1-1, with D uncertain. The sequencing sample was made of PBMCs. In DNA, the CDR3 is TGTGCCAGCAGCTCTCATTACACCACTGAAGCTTTCTTT. It is translated as CASSSHYTTEAFF. The full variable domain, in which reference TRBV9 and TRBJ1-1 provide the parts outside the CDR3, is DSGVTQTPKHLITATGQRVTLRCSPRSGDLSVYWYQQSLDQGLQFLIQYYNGEERAKGNILERFSAQQFPDLHSELNLSSLELGDSALYFCASSSHYTTEAFFGQGTRLTVV.